This TCR beta chain was sequenced for a study of shared clonotypes between healthy human individuals. This CDR3 is 14 amino acids long. The germline V and J ends were trimmed by 10 bases and 5 bases, with 17 bases remaining between them. Germline CDR1 is LNHDA and CDR2 is SQIVND (reference sequence). Clones were read by immunoSEQ multiplex PCR, and TCRdb kept only the in-frame ones, dropping some. The repertoire holds millions of clones, with 95% as singletons. The sequencing input was naive CD4+ T cells sorted from blood. Subset defined: CD45RA+ positively selected. This clonotype originated in a man between 18 and 29 years old in good health. The chain joins TRBV19 to TRBJ1-4; no reliable D call. The CDR3 sequence is CATSGLKENEKLFF. The CDR3 DNA follows: TGTGCCACATCCGGACTGAAAGAAAATGAAAAACTGTTTTTT. The full variable domain, with the rest looked up from reference TRBV19 and TRBJ1-4, is DGGITQSPKYLFRKEGQNVTLSCEQNLNHDAMYWYRQDPGQGLRLIYYSQIVNDFQKGDIAEGYSVSREKKESFPLTVTSAQKNPTAFYLCATSGLKENEKLFFGSGTQLSVL.